Listed here is a single T cell receptor beta chain. Primers for the PCR totalled 60 Vbeta and 13 Jbeta. As handled by the study authors: An analysis performed later counted around 86 million unique TCR beta chains (roughly 11 million of them shared). Generated by immunoSEQ multiplex PCR, the TCRdb table keeps only in-frame clones and is missing some. V, J and clone size were drawn from that table, and D and trimming were deduced from the DNA. The sample shows about 150,000 clones, 55% to 70% of them seen only once. The data belong to a study of cytomegalovirus exposure and HLA in healthy donors. This CDR3 region has 14 residues. V lost 4 bases to trimming and J lost 5 bases; unmatched junction nucleotides: 5. Germline lookup yields CDR1 GTSNPN and CDR2 SVGIG (reference sequence).

Sequences were obtained from PBMCs. This receptor was obtained from a woman aged 55-69 years in good health and CMV-seropositive. V is TRBV30 and J is TRBJ2-1, with 10 nucleotides matching TRBD1. CDR3 residues: CAWTSGTGDNEQFF. In DNA form, the CDR3 reads TGTGCCTGGACCTCCGGGACAGGGGACAATGAGCAGTTCTTC.